The clone carrying this T cell receptor beta chain came up many times. The antigen remains undetermined. The source material, RNA transcripts, was used to amplify TCR beta CDR3 regions. Carried out on the TCR CDR3, a first-round RT-PCR used the HTBI primer set. A single record per CDR3 protein comes from TCRdb applying MiXCR to the multiplex PCR reads. This sample has 300,000 to 350,000 distinct CDR3 sequences; roughly 17% occur once, and the top ten carry around 34%. Trimming cost V 0 bases and J 5 bases, with 15 bases left between them. The germline CDR1 and CDR2 sequences are SGHRS and YFSETQ. This CDR3 has 15 amino acids. The data stem from a study of T cells in Graves' hyperthyroidism and ophthalmopathy. Study results and caveats: Blood held most thyroid clonotypes expanded above 0.001 frequency. Ophthalmopathy got predicted by the model a median approximately 6.3 months before its onset.

The rearrangement uses TRBV5-1 and TRBJ2-7; D tentatively reads TRBD1 or TRBD2 (5 bases each). The sample taken for sequencing was blood. The clonotype comes from a man aged 25-45 years with Graves' hyperthyroidism. CDR3 amino acids: CASSLVGGVWDEQYF. CDR3 nucleotides: TGCGCCAGCAGCTTGGTTGGGGGAGTTTGGGACGAGCAGTACTTC.